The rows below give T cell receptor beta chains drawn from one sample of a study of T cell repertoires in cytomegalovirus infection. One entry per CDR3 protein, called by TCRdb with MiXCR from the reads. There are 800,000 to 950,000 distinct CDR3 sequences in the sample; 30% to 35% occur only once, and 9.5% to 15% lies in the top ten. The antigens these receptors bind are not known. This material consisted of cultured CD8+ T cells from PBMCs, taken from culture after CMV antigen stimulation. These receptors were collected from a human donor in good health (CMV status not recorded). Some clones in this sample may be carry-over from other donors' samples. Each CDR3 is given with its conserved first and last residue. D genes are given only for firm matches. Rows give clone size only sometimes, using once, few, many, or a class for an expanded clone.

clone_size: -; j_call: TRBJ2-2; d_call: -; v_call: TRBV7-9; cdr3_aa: CASSNRVTGELFF; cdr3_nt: TGTGCCAGCTCCAACAGGGTTACCGGGGAGCTGTTTTTT
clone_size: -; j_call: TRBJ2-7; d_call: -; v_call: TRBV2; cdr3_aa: CASLSGSPYEQYF; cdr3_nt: TGTGCCAGCCTTTCGGGGTCCCCCTACGAGCAGTACTTC
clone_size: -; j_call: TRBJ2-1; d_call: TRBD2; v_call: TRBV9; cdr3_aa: CASSVAGRGGLDEQFF; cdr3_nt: TGTGCCAGCAGCGTAGCTGGGCGGGGGGGCCTAGATGAGCAGTTCTTC
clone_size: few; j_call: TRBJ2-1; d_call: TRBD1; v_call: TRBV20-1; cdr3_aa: CSGGTGGNEQFF; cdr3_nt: TGCAGTGGAGGGACAGGGGGCAATGAGCAGTTCTTC
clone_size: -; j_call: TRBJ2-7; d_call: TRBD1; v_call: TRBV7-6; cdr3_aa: CASSKRGPGSYEQYF; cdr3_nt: TGTGCCAGCAGTAAAAGGGGGCCCGGCTCCTACGAGCAGTACTTC
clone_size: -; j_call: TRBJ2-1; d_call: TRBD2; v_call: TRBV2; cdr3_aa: CASSWTSGGRMNEQIF; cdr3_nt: TGTGCCAGCAGTTGGACTAGCGGGGGGCGGATGAATGAGCAGATCTTC
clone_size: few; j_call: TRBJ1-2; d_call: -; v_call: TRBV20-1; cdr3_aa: CSASDSGEGNYGYTF; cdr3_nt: TGCAGTGCCAGTGACTCTGGGGAAGGAAACTATGGCTACACCTTC
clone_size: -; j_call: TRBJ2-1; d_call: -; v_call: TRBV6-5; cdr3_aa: CASSYSSAPTGWTNNEQFF; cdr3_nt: TGTGCCAGCAGTTACTCTTCCGCCCCTACGGGGTGGACGAACAATGAGCAGTTCTTC
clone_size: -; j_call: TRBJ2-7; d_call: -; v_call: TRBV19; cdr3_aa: CASRYRDRGYEQYF; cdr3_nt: TGTGCCAGTAGGTACCGGGACCGAGGCTACGAGCAGTACTTC
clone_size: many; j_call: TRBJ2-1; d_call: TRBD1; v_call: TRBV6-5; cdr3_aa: CASSYSGDSEYNEQFF; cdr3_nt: TGTGCCAGCAGTTACTCGGGGGACAGTGAGTACAATGAGCAGTTCTTC
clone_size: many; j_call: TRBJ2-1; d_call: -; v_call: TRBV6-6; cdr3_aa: CASSYGQEELNEQFF; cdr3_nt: TGTGCCAGCAGTTACGGCCAGGAAGAGCTCAATGAGCAGTTCTTC
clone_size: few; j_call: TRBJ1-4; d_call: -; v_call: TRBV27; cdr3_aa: CASSLSTATNEKLFF; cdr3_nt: TGTGCCAGCAGTTTATCGACTGCAACTAATGAAAAACTGTTTTTT
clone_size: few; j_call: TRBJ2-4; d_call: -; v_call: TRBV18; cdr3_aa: CASSAQGESGGAKNIQYF; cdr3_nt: TGTGCCAGCTCAGCCCAGGGGGAGAGCGGGGGAGCCAAAAACATTCAGTACTTC
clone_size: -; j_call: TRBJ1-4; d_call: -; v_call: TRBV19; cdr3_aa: CASSSPMRSWDEKLFF; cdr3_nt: TGTGCCAGTAGTAGCCCTATGAGGTCATGGGATGAAAAACTGTTTTTT
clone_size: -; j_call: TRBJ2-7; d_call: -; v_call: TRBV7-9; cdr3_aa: CASSPQGEPAEQYF; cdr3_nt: TGTGCCAGCAGCCCCCAAGGGGAACCTGCCGAGCAGTACTTC
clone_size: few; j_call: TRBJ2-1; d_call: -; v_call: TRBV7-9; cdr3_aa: CASSYNLGARNEQFF; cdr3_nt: TGTGCCAGCAGCTACAACTTGGGGGCGCGGAATGAGCAGTTCTTC
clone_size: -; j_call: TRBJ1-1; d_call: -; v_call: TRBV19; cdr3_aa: CASSPVFDGPNTEAFF; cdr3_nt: TGTGCCAGTAGTCCAGTCTTCGACGGACCGAACACTGAAGCTTTCTTT
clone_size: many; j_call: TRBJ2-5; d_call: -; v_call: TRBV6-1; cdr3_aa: CASSEEGMETQYF; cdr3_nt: TGTGCCAGCAGTGAAGAAGGAATGGAGACCCAGTACTTC
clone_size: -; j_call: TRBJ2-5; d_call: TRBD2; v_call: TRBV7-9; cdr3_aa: CTSSTWTSGGAETQYF; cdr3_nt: TGTACCAGCAGCACCTGGACTAGCGGGGGAGCGGAGACCCAGTACTTC
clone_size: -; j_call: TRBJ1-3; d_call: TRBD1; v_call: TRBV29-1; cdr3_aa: CSVELPGQGYTPSGNTIYF; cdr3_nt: TGCAGCGTTGAGCTACCGGGACAGGGATATACCCCCTCTGGAAACACCATATATTTT
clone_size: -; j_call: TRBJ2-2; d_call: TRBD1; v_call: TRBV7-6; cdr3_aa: CASSLVAGGGTGELFF; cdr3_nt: TGTGCCAGCAGCTTAGTGGCAGGGGGCGGGACCGGGGAGCTGTTTTTT
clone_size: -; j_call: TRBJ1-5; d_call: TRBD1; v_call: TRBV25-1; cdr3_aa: CASSEGTGEQPQHF; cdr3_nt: TGTGCCAGCAGTGAAGGGACAGGGGAACAGCCCCAGCATTTT
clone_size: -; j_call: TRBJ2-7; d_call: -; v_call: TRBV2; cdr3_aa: CASIVRATYEQYF; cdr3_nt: TGTGCCAGCATCGTAAGAGCTACCTACGAGCAGTACTTC
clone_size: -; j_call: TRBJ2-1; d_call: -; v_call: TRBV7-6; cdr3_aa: CASSLASNNERFF; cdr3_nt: TGTGCCAGCAGCTTAGCCAGCAACAATGAGCGGTTCTTC
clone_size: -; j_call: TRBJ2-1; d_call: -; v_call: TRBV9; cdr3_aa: CASSARPGLSWNEQFF; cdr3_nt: TGTGCCAGCAGCGCTAGGCCGGGGCTCTCGTGGAATGAGCAGTTCTTC
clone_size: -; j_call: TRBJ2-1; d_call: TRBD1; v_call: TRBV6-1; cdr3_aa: CASSEGTGFGYEQFF; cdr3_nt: TGTGCCAGCAGTGAAGGGACAGGGTTCGGCTATGAGCAGTTCTTC
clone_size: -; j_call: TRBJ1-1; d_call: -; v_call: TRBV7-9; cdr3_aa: CASRSGSDTEAFF; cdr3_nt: TGTGCCAGCAGATCAGGGTCGGACACTGAAGCTTTCTTT
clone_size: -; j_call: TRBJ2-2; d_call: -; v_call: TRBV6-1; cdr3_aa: CASSFLYTGELFF; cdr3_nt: TGTGCCAGCAGTTTTCTATACACCGGGGAGCTGTTTTTT
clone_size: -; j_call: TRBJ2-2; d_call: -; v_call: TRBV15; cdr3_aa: CATSRDSGELFF; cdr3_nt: TGTGCCACCAGCAGAGATTCCGGGGAGCTGTTTTTT
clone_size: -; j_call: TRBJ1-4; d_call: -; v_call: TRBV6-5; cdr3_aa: CASSYAPPQATNEKLFF; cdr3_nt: TGTGCCAGCAGTTACGCCCCCCCACAGGCAACTAATGAAAAACTGTTTTTT
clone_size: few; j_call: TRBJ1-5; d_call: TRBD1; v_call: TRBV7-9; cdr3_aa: CASSLADRDPQPQHF; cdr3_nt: TGTGCCAGCAGCTTAGCCGACAGGGATCCTCAGCCCCAGCATTTT
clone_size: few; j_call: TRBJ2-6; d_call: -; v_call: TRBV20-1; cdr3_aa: CSATVQIPSGANVLTF; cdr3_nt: TGCAGTGCTACGGTCCAGATCCCGTCTGGGGCCAACGTCCTGACTTTC
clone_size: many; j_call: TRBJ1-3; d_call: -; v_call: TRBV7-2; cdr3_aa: CASSPLISGNTIYF; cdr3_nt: TGTGCCAGCAGCCCCCTAATCTCTGGAAACACCATATATTTT
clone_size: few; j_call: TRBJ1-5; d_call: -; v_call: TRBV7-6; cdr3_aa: CASQYLGSNQPQHF; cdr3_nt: TGTGCCAGCCAGTATCTGGGTAGCAATCAGCCCCAGCATTTT
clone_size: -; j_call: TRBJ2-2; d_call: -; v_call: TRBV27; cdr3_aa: CASSLIGDRHTGELFF; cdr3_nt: TGTGCCAGCAGTTTAATCGGCGACAGACACACCGGGGAGCTGTTTTTT
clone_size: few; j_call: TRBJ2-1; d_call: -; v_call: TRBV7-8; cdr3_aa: CASSLFLREQFF; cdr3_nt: TGTGCCAGCAGCTTATTTTTGAGGGAGCAGTTCTTC
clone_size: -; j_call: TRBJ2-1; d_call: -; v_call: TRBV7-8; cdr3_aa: CASSLAGSGGEQFF; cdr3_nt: TGTGCCAGCAGCTTAGCCGGCTCAGGGGGGGAGCAGTTCTTC
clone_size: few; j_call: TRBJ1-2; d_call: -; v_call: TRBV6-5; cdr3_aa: CASSYSQGHGYTF; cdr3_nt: TGTGCCAGCAGTTACTCTCAGGGGCATGGCTACACCTTC
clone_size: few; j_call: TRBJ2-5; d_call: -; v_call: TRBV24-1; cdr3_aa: CATSDSDAGTQYF; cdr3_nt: TGTGCCACCAGTGATTCCGATGCGGGGACCCAGTACTTC
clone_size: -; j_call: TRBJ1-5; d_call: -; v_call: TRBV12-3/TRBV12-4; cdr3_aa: CASSPNLQPQHF; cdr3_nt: TGTGCCAGCAGTCCCAACTTACAGCCCCAGCATTTT
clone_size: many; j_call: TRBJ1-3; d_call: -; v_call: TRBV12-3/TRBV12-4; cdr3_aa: CASSLWAGASSGNTIYF; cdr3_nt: TGTGCCAGCAGTTTGTGGGCAGGGGCCAGCTCTGGAAACACCATATATTTT
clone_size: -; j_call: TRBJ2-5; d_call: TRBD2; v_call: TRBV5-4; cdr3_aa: CASSLGLAGVRETQYF; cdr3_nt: TGTGCCAGCAGCTTGGGACTAGCGGGGGTCCGAGAGACCCAGTACTTC
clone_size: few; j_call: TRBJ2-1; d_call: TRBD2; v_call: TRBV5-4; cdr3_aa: CASRSEGLAGGPAYNEQFF; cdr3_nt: TGTGCCAGCAGATCGGAGGGGCTAGCGGGGGGGCCGGCCTACAATGAGCAGTTCTTC
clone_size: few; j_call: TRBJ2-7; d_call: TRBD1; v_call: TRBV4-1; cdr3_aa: CASSQDGGGQGFYEQYF; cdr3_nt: TGCGCCAGCAGCCAAGACGGTGGGGGACAGGGGTTTTACGAGCAGTACTTC
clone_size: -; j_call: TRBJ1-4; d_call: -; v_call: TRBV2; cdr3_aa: CASSTGAENEKLFF; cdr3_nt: TGTGCCAGCAGTACCGGGGCGGAGAATGAAAAACTGTTTTTT
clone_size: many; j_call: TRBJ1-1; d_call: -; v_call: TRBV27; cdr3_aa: CASGSNTEAFF; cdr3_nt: TGTGCTAGTGGTTCGAACACTGAAGCTTTCTTT
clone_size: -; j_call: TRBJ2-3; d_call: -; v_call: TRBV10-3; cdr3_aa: CAISESETGGTDTQYF; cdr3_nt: TGTGCCATCAGTGAGTCTGAGACAGGAGGGACAGATACGCAGTATTTT
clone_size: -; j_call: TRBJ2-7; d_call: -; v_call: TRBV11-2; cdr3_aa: CASSLAQASEQYF; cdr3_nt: TGTGCCAGCAGCTTAGCGCAGGCGTCCGAGCAGTACTTC
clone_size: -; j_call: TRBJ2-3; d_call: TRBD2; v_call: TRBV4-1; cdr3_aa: CASSQDRGLAGGSTDTQYF; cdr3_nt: TGCGCCAGCAGCCAAGATCGGGGACTAGCGGGGGGAAGCACAGATACGCAGTATTTT
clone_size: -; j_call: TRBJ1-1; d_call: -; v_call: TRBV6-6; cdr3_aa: CASSYPGGGAFEAFF; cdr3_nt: TGTGCCAGCAGTTACCCGGGCGGCGGGGCCTTTGAAGCTTTCTTT